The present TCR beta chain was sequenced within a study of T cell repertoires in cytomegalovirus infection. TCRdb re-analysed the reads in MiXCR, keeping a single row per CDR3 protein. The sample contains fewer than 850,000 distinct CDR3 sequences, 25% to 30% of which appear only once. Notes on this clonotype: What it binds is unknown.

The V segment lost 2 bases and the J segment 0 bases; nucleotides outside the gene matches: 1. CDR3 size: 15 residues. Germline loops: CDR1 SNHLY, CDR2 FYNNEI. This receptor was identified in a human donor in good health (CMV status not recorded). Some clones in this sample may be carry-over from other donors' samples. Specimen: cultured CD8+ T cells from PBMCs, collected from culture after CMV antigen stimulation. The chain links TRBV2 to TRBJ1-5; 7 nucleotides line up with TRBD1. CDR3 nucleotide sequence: TGTGCCAGCAGTGAAAGGGGGCATAGCAATCAGCCCCAGCATTTT. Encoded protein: CASSERGHSNQPQHF.